A single sample is the source of the 18 T cell receptor beta chains below, sequenced in a study of blood T cell repertoires in COVID-19. This table comes from immunoSEQ multiplex PCR, and its TCRdb copy is limited to in-frame clones, with some not included. This sample has 300,000 to 400,000 clones, with approximately 89% found just once. Sequencing was performed on PBMCs or T cells enriched from blood (not recorded which). Receptors were obtained from a man aged 25 to 45 who had recovered from COVID-19.

The chain couples TRBV7-9 to TRBJ1-1, with TRBD1 identical over 10 bases. J was trimmed by 1 base and V by 5 bases; bases with no gene match: 7. The CDR3 totals 16 residues. Germline CDR1 SEHNR, CDR2 FQNEAQ (reference sequence). The CDR3 DNA sequence: TGTGCCAGCAGCGAACGACAGGGGGCTAAGAACACTGAAGCTTTCTTT. Protein sequence: CASSERQGAKNTEAFF.

The chain has TRBV12-3 or TRBV12-4 and TRBJ2-7; D ambiguous. The CDR3 length is 13 residues. Trimming cost V 5 bases and J 7 bases, with 15 bases left between them. The DNA for the CDR3 is TGTGCCAGCAGTCTGACCTCCCACGGGGAGCAGTACTTC. Amino acid sequence: CASSLTSHGEQYF.

V gene TRBV19 combines with J gene TRBJ2-2, with D possibly matching TRBD1 (5 bases). V lost 4 bases and J lost 7, with 13 bases in between. In germline, CDR1 is LNHDA, CDR2 SQIVND (reference sequence). This CDR3 has 14 residues. The CDR3 coding sequence is TGTGCCAGTAGTACCCCCGCAGGGCACGGGGAGCTGTTTTTT. Translating it yields CASSTPAGHGELFF.

Comments on this clone: At the DNA level, this CDR3 is encoded by other sequences in the same sample as well. This chain joins TRBV5-1 and TRBJ2-5, with D possibly being TRBD2 (5 bases). This CDR3 region has 14 residues. V lost 0 bases and J 1 base, leaving 7 bases between the germline ends. Per germline, CDR1 SGHRS and CDR2 YFSETQ. The CDR3 coding sequence is TGCGCCAGCAGCTTGGGGGGAGTCCAAGAGACCCAGTACTTC. It codes for CASSLGGVQETQYF.

The chain uses TRBV10-3 and TRBJ1-1; 9 bases are shared with TRBD1. V shed 7 bases, J shed 8 bases, and the junction held 17 bases outside the gene matches. The CDR3 is 16 residues long. Per the germline V gene, CDR1 is ENHRY and CDR2 is SYGVKD. The CDR3 region has the DNA TGTGCCATCACCGCGGGGACAGGGTTTGGGGCGGGGGAAGCTTTCTTT. It encodes CAITAGTGFGAGEAFF.

The chain joins TRBV13 to TRBJ1-6; 9 nucleotides match TRBD1. J gave up 6 bases and V 4 bases, and 7 bases lay outside the gene matches. CDR1 is PRHDT, CDR2 FYEKMQ, per germline (reference sequence). The CDR3 is 16 residues long. The CDR3 nucleotides are TGTGCCAGCAGCTCCCAACAGGGGGCAGCTAATTCACCCCTCCACTTT. Translating gives CASSSQQGAANSPLHF. The full variable domain, with the rest looked up from reference TRBV13 and TRBJ1-6, is AAGVIQSPRHLIKEKRETATLKCYPIPRHDTVYWYQQGPGQDPQFLISFYEKMQSDKGSIPDRFSAQQFSDYHSELNMSSLELGDSALYFCASSSQQGAANSPLHFGNGTRLTVT.

The rearrangement uses TRBV28 and TRBJ2-7; 12 nucleotides align to TRBD2. Germline lookup yields CDR1 MDHEN and CDR2 SYDVKM. CDR3 length: 17 amino acids. The V segment lost 6 bases and the J segment 1 base; nucleotides outside the gene matches: 10. CDR3 coding DNA: TGTGCCAGCAGCCTGGTAGGACTAGCGGGGACTTCCTACGAGCAGTACTTC. Protein product: CASSLVGLAGTSYEQYF.

The chain recombines TRBV28 with TRBJ1-6; tentatively, D is TRBD1 (6 bases). The CDR3 length is 15 residues. Germline V lookup: CDR1 MDHEN, CDR2 SYDVKM. The V end was cut by 3 bases, the J end by 5 bases, with 11 bases between. The CDR3 DNA reads TGTGCCAGCAGTTTTGCCAGGGGACATAATTCACCCCTCCACTTT. Residues: CASSFARGHNSPLHF.

J is TRBJ1-5 and V is TRBV21-1. TRBV21-1 is recorded as a pseudogene. The CDR3 has 16 residues. Here the CDR3 DNA reads TGTGCCAGCAGCAGGGCAGGGAGGGTTGGCAATCAGCCCCAGCATTTT. Translated: CASSRAGRVGNQPQHF.

This clone was observed a single time. The gene calls are TRBV3-1 (or the pseudogene TRBV3-2) and TRBJ1-4; no firm D call. The CDR3 has 17 amino acids. Germline V gene data show CDR1 as LGHDT and CDR2 as YNNKEL (reference sequence). The germline V and J ends were trimmed by 0 bases and 0 bases, with 11 bases remaining between them. CDR3 DNA: TGTGCCAGCAGCCAAGATTCGGGATTTGCAACTAATGAAAAACTGTTTTTT. It is translated as CASSQDSGFATNEKLFF.

The V call is TRBV5-6, the J call TRBJ1-6; no clear D. The CDR3 runs 15 residues. Looked up from germline, CDR1 is SGHDT and CDR2 is YYEEEE. Trimming removed 0 bases at V and 1 base at J, with 5 bases between. CDR3 sequence reads: CASSLAGSYNSPLHF. The CDR3 nucleotides read TGTGCCAGCAGCTTGGCCGGTTCCTATAATTCACCCCTCCACTTT.

This chain joins TRBV4-1 and TRBJ2-2, with 9 bases aligning to TRBD1. The CDR3 is made up of 14 amino acids. The trim removed 5 bases at V and 4 bases at J, leaving 2 bases unmatched. Per the germline V gene, CDR1 is MGHRA and CDR2 is YSYEKL. The CDR3 sequence: CASSYRGPTGELFF. In DNA, the CDR3 is TGCGCCAGCAGCTACAGGGGGCCCACCGGGGAGCTGTTTTTT.

The chain links TRBV2 to TRBJ2-6, with 9 bases that match TRBD2. With V trimmed by 7 bases and J by 0 bases, 7 bases remained unmatched. CDR3 length: 17 amino acids. Germline V gene sequence: CDR1 SNHLY, CDR2 FYNNEI. As DNA, the CDR3 is TGTGCCAGCAAATTAGCGGGGGTGCCCTCTGGGGCCAACGTCCTGACTTTC. This codes for CASKLAGVPSGANVLTF.

The chain is built from TRBV6-5 and TRBJ2-7; 9 bases match TRBD1. This CDR3 has 15 residues. V was pared by 6 bases and J by 5 bases, with 11 bases of the junction left unmatched. Germline-derived CDR1 and CDR2 are MNHEY and SVGAGI. This CDR3 reads CASRATGGASHEQYF. CDR3 coding DNA: TGTGCCAGCAGAGCTACAGGGGGCGCTTCCCACGAGCAGTACTTC.

CDR3 in DNA: TGCGCCAGCAGTGGGGCAAAAAATCAGCCCCAGCATTTT. As protein: CASSGAKNQPQHF. The genes are TRBV10-2 and TRBJ1-5; D gene ambiguous. Germline lookup yields CDR1 WSHSY and CDR2 SAAADI. The CDR3 is 13 residues long. V lost 4 bases and J 4 bases, leaving 8 bases between the germline ends.

The chain joins TRBV20-1 to TRBJ2-7; D might be TRBD1 (5 bases). This CDR3 is built from 14 residues. Germline lookup yields CDR1 DFQATT and CDR2 SNEGSKA (reference sequence). Deletions cut 3 bases from V and 3 bases from J, with 15 bases between. This CDR3 reads CSASFSGFGYEQYF. CDR3 bases: TGCAGTGCTAGTTTTTCAGGGTTTGGCTACGAGCAGTACTTC.

This sequence joins TRBV25-1 and TRBJ2-7; D perhaps matches TRBD2 (6 bases). This CDR3 comprises 11 residues. V was trimmed by 3 bases and J by 6 bases, leaving 6 bases between them. Germline V gene data show CDR1 as MGHDK and CDR2 as SYGVNS. The CDR3 is CASSEGGEQYF. The CDR3 region has the DNA TGTGCCAGCAGTGAGGGAGGCGAGCAGTACTTC.

For the CDR3, the DNA is TGTGCCAGCAGCTTAGCCACCAGGGTCAACACCGGGGAGCTGTTTTTT. This translates into CASSLATRVNTGELFF. This rearrangement joins TRBV11-3 to TRBJ2-2, with D maybe TRBD1 (5 bases). The germline gives CDR1 SGHNT, CDR2 YENEEA. CDR3 length equals 16 residues. Trimming removed 1 base from V and 2 bases from J, with 11 bases in between.